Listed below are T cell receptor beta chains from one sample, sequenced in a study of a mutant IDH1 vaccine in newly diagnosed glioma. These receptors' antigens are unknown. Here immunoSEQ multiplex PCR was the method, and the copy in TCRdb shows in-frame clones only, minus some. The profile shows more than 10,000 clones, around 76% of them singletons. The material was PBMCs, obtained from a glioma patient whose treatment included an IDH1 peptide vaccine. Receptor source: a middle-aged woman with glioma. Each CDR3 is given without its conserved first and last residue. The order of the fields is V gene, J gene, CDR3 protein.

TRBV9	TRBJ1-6	ASSTRDTVSPLH
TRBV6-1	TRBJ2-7	ASSWAGDEQY
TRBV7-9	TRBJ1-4	ASSLAPATNEKLF
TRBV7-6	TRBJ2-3	ASSLRPTDTQY
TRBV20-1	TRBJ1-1	SATAGTEAF
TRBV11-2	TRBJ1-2	ASRGGGVPGSDYGYT
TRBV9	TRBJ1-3	ASSTTGSGNTIY
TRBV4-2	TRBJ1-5	ASSSGTQPQH
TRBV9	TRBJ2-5	ASSVAGTGAETQY
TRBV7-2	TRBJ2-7	ASSLVGGGSSYEQY
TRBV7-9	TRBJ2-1	ASTLVSKQGRARYEQF
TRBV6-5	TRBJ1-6	ASTPGGNSPLH
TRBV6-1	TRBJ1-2	ASSEAGDRGDGYT
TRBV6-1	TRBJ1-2	AGRTGSLRGCT
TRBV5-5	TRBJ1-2	ASSYSGTPNYGYT
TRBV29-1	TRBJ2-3	SVGGQGDTQY
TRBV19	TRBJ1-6	ASSSFRRDRDNSPLH